A selection of T cell receptor beta chains follows, all from one sample in a study of T cells after yellow fever vaccination. TCRdb recomputed calls from the 5' RACE reads with MiXCR, one row per CDR3 protein. Here the sample spans tens of thousands of distinct CDR3 sequences, 5.5% to 7.5% being singletons. The sample here was CD4+ T cells sorted from PBMCs, taken around 15 days after the first yellow fever vaccination. These receptors were collected from a man between 18 and 35 years old who received the YFV17D yellow fever vaccine. Both conserved end residues are part of each CDR3. Fields, in order: CDR3 length, V gene, J gene, D gene, clone size, CDR3 protein, CDR3 DNA. D genes are given only for firm matches. Size tells how often a clone was seen (once, few, many) or the class of an expanded clone, and some rows leave it out.

length: 15
V: TRBV6-5
J: TRBJ2-3
D: TRBD2
size: many
CDR3: CASSFLAGGGDTQYF
DNA: TGTGCCAGCAGTTTCCTAGCGGGTGGAGGAGATACGCAGTATTTT

length: 19
V: TRBV21-1
J: TRBJ2-3
D: NA
size: many
CDR3: CASSAAGTGEKAAQDTQYF
DNA: TGTGCCAGCAGCGCAGCCGGGACAGGGGAGAAAGCCGCACAAGATACGCAGTATTTT

length: 15
V: TRBV5-1
J: TRBJ2-6
D: NA
size: many
CDR3: CASSFGGYGANVLTF
DNA: TGCGCCAGCAGCTTTGGCGGGTATGGGGCCAACGTCCTGACTTTC

length: 12
V: TRBV19
J: TRBJ1-5
D: NA
size: many
CDR3: CASRYSNQPQHF
DNA: TGTGCCAGTAGGTATAGCAATCAGCCCCAGCATTTT

length: 14
V: TRBV3-1
J: TRBJ1-5
D: NA
size: many
CDR3: CASSQVGGNQPQHF
DNA: TGTGCCAGCAGCCAAGTAGGGGGGAATCAGCCCCAGCATTTT

length: 14
V: TRBV5-1
J: TRBJ1-4
D: NA
size: many
CDR3: CASSTGGNNEKLFF
DNA: TGCGCCAGCAGCACGGGTGGGAATAATGAAAAACTGTTTTTT

length: 15
V: TRBV20-1
J: TRBJ2-5
D: TRBD2
size: many
CDR3: CSAREGGGLQETQYF
DNA: TGCAGTGCTAGAGAAGGCGGGGGTCTCCAAGAGACCCAGTACTTC

length: 14
V: TRBV12-3/TRBV12-4
J: TRBJ1-6
D: NA
size: many
CDR3: CASSLTVNNSPLHF
DNA: TGTGCCAGCAGTTTGACGGTGAATAATTCACCCCTCCACTTT

length: 14
V: TRBV5-5
J: TRBJ2-5
D: NA
size: many
CDR3: CASSFGNLGETQYF
DNA: TGTGCCAGCAGCTTTGGCAACCTGGGAGAGACCCAGTACTTC

length: 14
V: TRBV3-1
J: TRBJ1-6
D: NA
size: many
CDR3: CASSQVGGDSPLHF
DNA: TGTGCCAGCAGCCAAGTCGGGGGGGATTCACCCCTCCACTTT

length: 15
V: TRBV6-5
J: TRBJ1-6
D: TRBD1
size: many
CDR3: CASSRTGFQDSPLHF
DNA: TGTGCCAGCAGTAGGACAGGGTTCCAAGATTCACCCCTCCACTTT

length: 12
V: TRBV7-6
J: TRBJ2-3
D: NA
size: NA
CDR3: CASGKGSDTQYF
DNA: TGTGCCAGCGGCAAAGGTTCCGATACGCAGTATTTT

length: 15
V: TRBV6-2/TRBV6-3
J: TRBJ2-4
D: NA
size: many
CDR3: CASSFQGRAKNIQYF
DNA: TGTGCCAGCAGTTTCCAGGGCCGGGCCAAAAACATTCAGTACTTC

length: 13
V: TRBV5-4
J: TRBJ1-5
D: TRBD1
size: many
CDR3: CASSPDRDQPQHF
DNA: TGTGCCAGCAGCCCCGACAGGGATCAGCCCCAGCATTTT

length: 18
V: TRBV11-2
J: TRBJ2-7
D: NA
size: many
CDR3: CASSPRPLTGPPTYEQYF
DNA: TGTGCCAGCAGCCCACGCCCCCTAACGGGCCCACCTACCTACGAGCAGTACTTC

length: 17
V: TRBV3-1
J: TRBJ2-1
D: TRBD2
size: few
CDR3: CASSGGHFGGGSNEQFF
DNA: TGTGCCAGCAGCGGAGGACACTTCGGGGGGGGTTCGAATGAGCAGTTCTTC

length: 13
V: TRBV29-1
J: TRBJ2-2
D: NA
size: many
CDR3: CSGGQPNTGELFF
DNA: TGCAGCGGAGGGCAGCCGAACACCGGGGAGCTGTTTTTT

length: 14
V: TRBV5-5
J: TRBJ2-5
D: TRBD1
size: many
CDR3: CASRRRQGAETQYF
DNA: TGTGCCAGCAGGCGTAGGCAGGGGGCAGAGACCCAGTACTTC

length: 13
V: TRBV6-5
J: TRBJ1-2
D: NA
size: many
CDR3: CASKKDTNYGYTF
DNA: TGTGCCAGCAAAAAGGACACCAACTATGGCTACACCTTC

length: 13
V: TRBV6-1
J: TRBJ2-7
D: TRBD1
size: many
CDR3: CASSAATGSEQYF
DNA: TGTGCCAGCAGTGCAGCGACAGGGTCCGAGCAGTACTTC

length: 15
V: TRBV7-2
J: TRBJ1-6
D: TRBD1
size: many
CDR3: CASSPGGGQVLTLHF
DNA: TGTGCCAGCAGCCCCGGGGGCGGACAGGTCTTAACCCTCCACTTT

length: 15
V: TRBV7-8
J: TRBJ2-2
D: NA
size: many
CDR3: CASSSRTVNTGELFF
DNA: TGTGCCAGCAGCTCTCGGACAGTGAACACCGGGGAGCTGTTTTTT

length: 14
V: TRBV5-1
J: TRBJ2-5
D: NA
size: many
CDR3: CASSTGRSQETQYF
DNA: TGCGCCAGCAGCACTGGACGGAGTCAAGAGACCCAGTACTTC